The present TCR beta chain was sequenced within a study of blood T cell repertoires in COVID-19. In the study overall: T cells, B-cell-depleted T cells, or PBMCs supplied cDNA or gDNA.

Some clones are missing from TCRdb's copy, which holds only in-frame ones; the method was immunoSEQ multiplex PCR. This table holds roughly 300,000 clones, under 95% found once. Participants had their cohort set by participant-reported clinical history. The germline V gene encodes CDR1 SGHKS and CDR2 YYEKEE (reference sequence). The CDR3 runs 15 residues. J lost 7 bases, V lost 3 bases, and 8 bases had no gene match. The chain has TRBV5-5 and TRBJ2-7; the match to TRBD1 covers 12 bases. The source is a woman aged 40 to 50 with acute COVID-19. Sequencing used PBMCs or T cells enriched from blood (not recorded which). The CDR3 loop reads CASSYRDRGLREQYF. The CDR3 bases are TGTGCCAGCAGCTACCGGGACAGGGGGCTACGTGAGCAGTACTTC.